The clone carrying this T cell receptor (beta chain) occurred once. The entry originates in a study of shared T cell receptors in the human thymus. Generated by immunoSEQ multiplex PCR, the TCRdb table keeps only in-frame clones and is missing some. The sample lists hundreds of thousands of clones, around nine tenths occurring once. V lost 4 bases and J 0 bases, leaving 14 bases between the germline ends. There are 15 residues in the CDR3. Germline CDR1 GTSNPN, CDR2 SVGIG (reference sequence). This same sample was also part of a study on human thymus T cells.

The origin of this receptor is a boy in the first two years of life with a congenital heart defect. V usage is TRBV30 and J usage is TRBJ2-3; TRBD1 is a possible D gene (7 bases). The source material was thymocytes. The CDR3 DNA is TGTGCCTGGACGCGGGACAGATCTAGCACAGATACGCAGTATTTT. Encoded protein: CAWTRDRSSTDTQYF.